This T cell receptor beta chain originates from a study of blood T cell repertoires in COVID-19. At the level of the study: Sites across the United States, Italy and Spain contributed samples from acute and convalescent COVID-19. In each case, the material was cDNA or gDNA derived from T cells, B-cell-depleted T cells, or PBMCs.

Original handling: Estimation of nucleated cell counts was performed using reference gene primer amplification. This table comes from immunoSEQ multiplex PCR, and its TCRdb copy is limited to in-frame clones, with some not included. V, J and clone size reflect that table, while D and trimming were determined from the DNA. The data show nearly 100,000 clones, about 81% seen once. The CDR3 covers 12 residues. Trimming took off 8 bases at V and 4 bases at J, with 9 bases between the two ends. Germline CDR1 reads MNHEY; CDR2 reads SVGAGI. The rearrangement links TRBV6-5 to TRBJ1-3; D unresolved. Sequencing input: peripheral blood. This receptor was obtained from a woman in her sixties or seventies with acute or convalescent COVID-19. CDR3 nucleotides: TGTGCCAGCTTCTCCCGGGGAAACACCATATATTTT. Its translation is CASFSRGNTIYF.